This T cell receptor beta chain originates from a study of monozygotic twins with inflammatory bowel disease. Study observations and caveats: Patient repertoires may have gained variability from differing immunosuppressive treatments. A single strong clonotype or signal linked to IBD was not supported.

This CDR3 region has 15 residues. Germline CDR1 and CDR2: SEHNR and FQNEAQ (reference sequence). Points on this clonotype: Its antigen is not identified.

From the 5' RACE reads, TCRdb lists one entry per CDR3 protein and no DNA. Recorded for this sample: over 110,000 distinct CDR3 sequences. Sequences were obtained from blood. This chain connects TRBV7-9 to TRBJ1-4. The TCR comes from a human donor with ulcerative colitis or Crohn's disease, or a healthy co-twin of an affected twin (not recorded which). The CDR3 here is CASSPIAKGNEKLFF.